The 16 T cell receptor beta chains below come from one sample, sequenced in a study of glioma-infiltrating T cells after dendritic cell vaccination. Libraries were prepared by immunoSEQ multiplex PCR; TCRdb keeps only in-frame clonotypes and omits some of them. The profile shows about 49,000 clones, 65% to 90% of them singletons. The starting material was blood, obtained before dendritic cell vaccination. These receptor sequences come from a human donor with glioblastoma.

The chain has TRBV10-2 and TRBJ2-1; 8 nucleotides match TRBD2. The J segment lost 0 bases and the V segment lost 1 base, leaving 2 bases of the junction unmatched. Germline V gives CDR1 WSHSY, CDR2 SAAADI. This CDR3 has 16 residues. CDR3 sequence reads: CASSELAGSSYNEQFF. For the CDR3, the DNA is TGCGCCAGCAGTGAGTTAGCGGGGAGCTCCTACAATGAGCAGTTCTTC.

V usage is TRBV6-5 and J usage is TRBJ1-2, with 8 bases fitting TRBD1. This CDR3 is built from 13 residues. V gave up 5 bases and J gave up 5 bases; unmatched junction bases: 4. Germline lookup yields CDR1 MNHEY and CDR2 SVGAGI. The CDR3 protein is CASSEQGGYGYTF. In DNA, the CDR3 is TGTGCCAGCAGTGAACAGGGGGGGTATGGCTACACCTTC.

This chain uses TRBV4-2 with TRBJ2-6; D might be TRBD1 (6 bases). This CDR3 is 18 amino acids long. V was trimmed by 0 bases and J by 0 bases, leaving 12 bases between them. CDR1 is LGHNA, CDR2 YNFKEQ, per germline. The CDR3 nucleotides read TGTGCCAGCAGCCAAGATCGGAACAGGGTCTCTGGGGCCAACGTCCTGACTTTC. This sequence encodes CASSQDRNRVSGANVLTF.

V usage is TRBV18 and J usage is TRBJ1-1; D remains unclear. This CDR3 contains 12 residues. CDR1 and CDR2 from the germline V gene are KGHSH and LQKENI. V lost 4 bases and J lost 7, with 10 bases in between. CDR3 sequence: CASSLTEIEAFF. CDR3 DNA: TGTGCCAGCTCACTAACAGAGATTGAAGCTTTCTTT.

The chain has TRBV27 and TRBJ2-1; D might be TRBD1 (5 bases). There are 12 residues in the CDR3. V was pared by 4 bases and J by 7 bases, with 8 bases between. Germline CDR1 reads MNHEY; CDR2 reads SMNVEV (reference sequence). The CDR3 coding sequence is TGTGCCAGCAGTTCTGGGGCGAATGAGCAGTTCTTC. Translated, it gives CASSSGANEQFF.

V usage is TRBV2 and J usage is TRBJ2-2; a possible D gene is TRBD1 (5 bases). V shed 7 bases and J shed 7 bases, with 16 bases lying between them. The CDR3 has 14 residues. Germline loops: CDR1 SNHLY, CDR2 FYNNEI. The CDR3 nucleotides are TGTGCCAGCACCGGGCCTGGGCAGGGCGGGGAGCTGTTTTTT. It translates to CASTGPGQGGELFF.

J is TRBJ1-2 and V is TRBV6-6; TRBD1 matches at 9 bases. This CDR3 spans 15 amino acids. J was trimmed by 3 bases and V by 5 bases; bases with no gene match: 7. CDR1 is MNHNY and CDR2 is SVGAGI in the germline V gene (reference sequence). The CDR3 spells CASSQQGAKDYGYTF. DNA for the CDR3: TGTGCCAGCAGTCAACAGGGGGCGAAGGACTATGGCTACACCTTC.

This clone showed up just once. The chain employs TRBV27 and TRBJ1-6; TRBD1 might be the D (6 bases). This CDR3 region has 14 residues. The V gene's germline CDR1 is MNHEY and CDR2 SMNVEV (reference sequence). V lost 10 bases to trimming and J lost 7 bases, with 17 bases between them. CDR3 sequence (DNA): TGTGCCACCACGAGGGGGTCCGCGAATTCACCCCTCCACTTT. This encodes CATTRGSANSPLHF.

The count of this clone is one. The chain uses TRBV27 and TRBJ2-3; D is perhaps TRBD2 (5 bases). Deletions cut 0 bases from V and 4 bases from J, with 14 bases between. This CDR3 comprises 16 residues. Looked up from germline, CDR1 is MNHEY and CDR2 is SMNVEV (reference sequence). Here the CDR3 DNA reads TGTGCCAGCAGTTTATCTGGGCCGCGGAGGCCAGATACGCAGTATTTT. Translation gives CASSLSGPRRPDTQYF.

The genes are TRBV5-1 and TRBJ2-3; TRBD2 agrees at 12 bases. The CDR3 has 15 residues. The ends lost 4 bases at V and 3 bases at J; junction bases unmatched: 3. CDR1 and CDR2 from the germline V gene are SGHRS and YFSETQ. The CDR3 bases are TGCGCCAGCAGCAGTCTAGCGGGAGGGACAGATACGCAGTATTTT. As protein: CASSSLAGGTDTQYF.

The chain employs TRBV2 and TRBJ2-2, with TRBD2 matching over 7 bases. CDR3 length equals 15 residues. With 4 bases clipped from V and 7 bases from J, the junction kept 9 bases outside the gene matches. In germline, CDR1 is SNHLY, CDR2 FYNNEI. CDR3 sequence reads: CASSGVYRGVGELFF. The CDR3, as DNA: TGTGCCAGCAGTGGGGTGTATCGGGGGGTCGGGGAGCTGTTTTTT.

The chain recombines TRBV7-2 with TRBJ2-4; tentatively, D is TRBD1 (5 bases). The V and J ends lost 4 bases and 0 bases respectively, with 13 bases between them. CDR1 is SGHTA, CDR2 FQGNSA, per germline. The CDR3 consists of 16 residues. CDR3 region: CASSSSQDIAKNIQYF. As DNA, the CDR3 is TGTGCCAGCAGCTCCTCCCAGGACATAGCCAAAAACATTCAGTACTTC.

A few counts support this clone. The CDR3 nucleotides read TGCAGTGCTAGCGAGAAATATGGCTACACCTTC. This translates into CSASEKYGYTF. This chain connects TRBV20-1 to TRBJ1-2; no reliable D call. V was pared by 3 bases and J by 5 bases, with 7 bases between. In germline, CDR1 is DFQATT, CDR2 SNEGSKA (reference sequence). The CDR3 spans 11 residues.

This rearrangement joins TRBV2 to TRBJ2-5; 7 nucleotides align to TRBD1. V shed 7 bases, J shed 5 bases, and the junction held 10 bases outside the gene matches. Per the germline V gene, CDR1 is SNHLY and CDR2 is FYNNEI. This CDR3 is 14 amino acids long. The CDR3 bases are TGTGCCAGCACCAAGACAGGGTCCGTGGAGACCCAGTACTTC. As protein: CASTKTGSVETQYF.

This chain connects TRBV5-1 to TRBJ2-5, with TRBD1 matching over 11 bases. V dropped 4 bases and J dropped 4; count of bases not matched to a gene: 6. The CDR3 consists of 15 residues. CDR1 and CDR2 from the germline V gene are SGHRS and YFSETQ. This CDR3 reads CASSAGQGAPETQYF. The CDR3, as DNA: TGCGCCAGCAGCGCCGGACAGGGGGCTCCAGAGACCCAGTACTTC.

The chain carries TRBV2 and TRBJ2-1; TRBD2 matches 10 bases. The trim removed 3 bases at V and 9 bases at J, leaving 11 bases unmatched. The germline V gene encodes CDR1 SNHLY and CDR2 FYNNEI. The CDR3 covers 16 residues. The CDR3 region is CASSDPKAGGPGEQFF. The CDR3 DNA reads TGTGCCAGCAGTGACCCCAAAGCGGGAGGGCCAGGTGAGCAGTTCTTC.